A single T cell receptor beta chain is shown here with its context. These data originate in a study of blood T cell repertoires in COVID-19. Study-wide background: The samples span acute and convalescent COVID-19 from the United States, Italy and Spain.

Authors' analysis steps: Reference gene primer amplification yielded estimated nucleated cell counts. Measured with immunoSEQ multiplex PCR; TCRdb has only the in-frame clones, and not every one. Clone size and V and J calls were adopted from that table, with D and trimming inferred from the DNA. The profile shows a few hundred thousand clones, approximately 93% of them singletons. Participant ages covered about 18 to 95 years across 20 to 30 US areas. Participants were placed into cohorts based on the clinical history they reported. Material: PBMCs or T cells enriched from blood (not recorded which). This sequence originates from a woman aged 40 to 50 who had been exposed to COVID-19.

The CDR3: CAWSVWRGLAGNEQFF. DNA of the CDR3: TGTGCCTGGAGTGTATGGCGGGGACTAGCGGGCAATGAGCAGTTCTTC. The chain is built from TRBV30 and TRBJ2-1, with TRBD2 matching 12 bases. Germline-derived CDR1 and CDR2 are GTSNPN and SVGIG (reference sequence). V trimming: 0 bases; J trimming: 6 bases; junction bases outside the gene matches: 6. The CDR3 loop spans 16 amino acids.